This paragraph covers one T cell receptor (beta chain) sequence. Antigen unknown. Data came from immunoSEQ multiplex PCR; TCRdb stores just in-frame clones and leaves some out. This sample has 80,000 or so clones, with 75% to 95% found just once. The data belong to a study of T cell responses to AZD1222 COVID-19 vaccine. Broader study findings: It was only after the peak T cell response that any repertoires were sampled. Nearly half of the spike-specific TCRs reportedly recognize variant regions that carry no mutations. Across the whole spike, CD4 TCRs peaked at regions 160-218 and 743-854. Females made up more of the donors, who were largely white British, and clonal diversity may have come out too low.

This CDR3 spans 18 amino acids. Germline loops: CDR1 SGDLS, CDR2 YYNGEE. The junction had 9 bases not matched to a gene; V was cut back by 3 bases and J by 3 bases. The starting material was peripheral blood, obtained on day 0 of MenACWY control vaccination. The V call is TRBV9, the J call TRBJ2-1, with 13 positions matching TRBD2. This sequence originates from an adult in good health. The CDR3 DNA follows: TGTGCCAGCAGCGGAATACTAGCGGGAGGGCCGAACTACAATGAGCAGTTCTTC. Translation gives CASSGILAGGPNYNEQFF.